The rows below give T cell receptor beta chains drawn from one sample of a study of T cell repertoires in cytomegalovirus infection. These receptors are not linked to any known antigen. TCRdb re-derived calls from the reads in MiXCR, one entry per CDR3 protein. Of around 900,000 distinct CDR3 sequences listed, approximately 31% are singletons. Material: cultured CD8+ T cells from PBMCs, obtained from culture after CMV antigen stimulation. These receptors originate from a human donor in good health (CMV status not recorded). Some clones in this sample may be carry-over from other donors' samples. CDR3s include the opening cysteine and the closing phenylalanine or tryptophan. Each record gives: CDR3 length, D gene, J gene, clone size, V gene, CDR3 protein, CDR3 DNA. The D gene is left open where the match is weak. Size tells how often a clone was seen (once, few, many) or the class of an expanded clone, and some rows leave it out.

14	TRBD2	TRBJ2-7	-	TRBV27	CASRLGGGGYEQYF	TGTGCCAGCAGACTCGGGGGGGGCGGATACGAGCAGTACTTC
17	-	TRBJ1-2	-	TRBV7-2	CASSLSPGALTNYGYTF	TGTGCCAGCAGCTTATCACCGGGAGCTTTAACTAACTATGGCTACACCTTC
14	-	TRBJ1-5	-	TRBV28	CASSPDKYNQPQHF	TGTGCCAGCAGCCCCGACAAATACAATCAGCCCCAGCATTTT
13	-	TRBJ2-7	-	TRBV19	CASSMGQYYEQYF	TGTGCCAGTAGTATGGGGCAGTACTACGAGCAGTACTTC
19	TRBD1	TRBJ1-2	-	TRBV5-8	CASSLGAGTGTQEGYGYTF	TGTGCCAGCAGCTTGGGTGCCGGGACAGGGACCCAAGAAGGCTATGGCTACACCTTC
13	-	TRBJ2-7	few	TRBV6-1	CASSPEGPYEQYF	TGTGCCAGCAGCCCTGAAGGACCCTACGAGCAGTACTTC
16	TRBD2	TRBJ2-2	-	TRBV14	CASSQEVLAGEGELFF	TGTGCCAGCAGCCAAGAAGTACTAGCGGGGGAAGGGGAGCTGTTTTTT
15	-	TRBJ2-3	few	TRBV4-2	CASSPLPRVPDTQYF	TGTGCCAGCAGCCCCCTCCCAAGGGTCCCAGATACGCAGTATTTT
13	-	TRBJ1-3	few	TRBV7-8	CASSKGLGNTIYF	TGTGCCAGCAGCAAGGGGCTTGGAAACACCATATATTTT
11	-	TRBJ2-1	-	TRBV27	CASGRWIEQFF	TGTGCCAGCGGTCGATGGATTGAGCAGTTCTTC
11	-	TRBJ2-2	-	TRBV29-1	CSVFGAGELFF	TGCAGCGTTTTTGGTGCCGGGGAGCTGTTTTTT
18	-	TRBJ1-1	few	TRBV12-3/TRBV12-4	CASTPDWGVIWSDTEAFF	TGTGCCAGCACCCCGGATTGGGGGGTTATATGGTCGGACACTGAAGCTTTCTTT
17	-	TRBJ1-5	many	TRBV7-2	CASSYDASATRNQPQHF	TGTGCCAGCAGCTATGACGCCTCGGCAACGCGCAATCAGCCCCAGCATTTT
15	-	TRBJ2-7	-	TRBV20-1	CSASIQDSASYEQYF	TGCAGTGCTAGCATACAGGACAGTGCCTCCTACGAGCAGTACTTC
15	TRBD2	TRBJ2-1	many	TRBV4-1	CASSQVGGEVDEQFF	TGCGCCAGCAGCCAAGTCGGGGGGGAGGTGGATGAGCAGTTCTTC
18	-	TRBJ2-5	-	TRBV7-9	CASSEAVLMNPEGSTQYF	TGTGCCAGCAGCGAGGCAGTGCTGATGAACCCCGAAGGTTCGACCCAGTACTTC
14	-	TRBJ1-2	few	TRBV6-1	CASSQTGGIYGYTF	TGTGCCAGCAGTCAGACGGGGGGAATCTATGGCTACACCTTC
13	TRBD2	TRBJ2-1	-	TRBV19	CASSIKRGVEQFF	TGTGCCAGTAGTATCAAGCGGGGGGTCGAGCAGTTCTTC
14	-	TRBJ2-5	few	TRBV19	CASSRRPGEETQYF	TGTGCCAGTAGCCGAAGGCCAGGGGAAGAGACCCAGTACTTC
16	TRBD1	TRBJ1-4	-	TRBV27	CASSTHRGGTNEKLFF	TGTGCCAGCAGTACTCACAGGGGCGGTACTAATGAAAAACTGTTTTTT
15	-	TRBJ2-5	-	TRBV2	CASTTLPTDQETQYF	TGTGCCAGCACCACCCTCCCGACAGACCAAGAGACCCAGTACTTC
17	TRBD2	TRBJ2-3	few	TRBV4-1	CASSPRAAGGPSDTQYF	TGCGCCAGCAGCCCCAGGGCGGCGGGGGGGCCGTCAGATACGCAGTATTTT
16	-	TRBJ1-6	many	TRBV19	CASSPPASPVGSPLHF	TGTGCCAGTAGTCCTCCAGCGAGCCCGGTGGGTTCACCCCTCCACTTT
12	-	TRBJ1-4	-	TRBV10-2	CASSESLEKLFF	TGCGCCAGCAGTGAGTCTTTGGAAAAACTGTTTTTT
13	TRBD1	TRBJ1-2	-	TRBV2	CASSEADRVGYTF	TGTGCCAGCAGTGAAGCGGACAGGGTGGGCTACACCTTC
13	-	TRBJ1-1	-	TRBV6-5	CASRNQGYTEAFF	TGTGCCAGCAGGAATCAGGGGTACACTGAAGCTTTCTTT
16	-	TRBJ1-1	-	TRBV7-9	CASSLEALTRNTEAFF	TGTGCCAGCAGCTTAGAGGCCCTCACCCGGAACACTGAAGCTTTCTTT
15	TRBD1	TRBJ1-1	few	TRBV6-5	CASSRTDRGRTEAFF	TGTGCCAGCAGTCGAACTGACAGGGGGAGGACTGAAGCTTTCTTT
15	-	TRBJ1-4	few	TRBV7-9	CASSFRGGADEKLFF	TGTGCCAGCAGCTTTCGGGGGGGGGCGGATGAAAAACTGTTTTTT
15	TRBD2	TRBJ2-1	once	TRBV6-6	CASSYFGTGRDEQFF	TGTGCCAGCAGTTACTTCGGGACTGGGAGGGATGAGCAGTTCTTC
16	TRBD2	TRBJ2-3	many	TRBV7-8	CASSLRAGGGRDTQYF	TGTGCCAGCAGCTTAAGAGCGGGGGGAGGGAGAGATACGCAGTATTTT
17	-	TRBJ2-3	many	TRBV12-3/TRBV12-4	CASSPFPNQDPTDTQYF	TGTGCCAGCAGTCCTTTCCCAAATCAGGACCCCACAGATACGCAGTATTTT
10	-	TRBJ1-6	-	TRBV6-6	CASRGGALHF	TGTGCCAGCCGAGGAGGGGCCCTCCACTTT
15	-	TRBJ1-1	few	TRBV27	CASSLSSKGGTEAFF	TGTGCCAGCAGTTTATCCTCGAAGGGAGGGACTGAAGCTTTCTTT
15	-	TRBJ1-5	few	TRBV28	CASSLPEGGGQPQHF	TGTGCCAGCAGCCTCCCGGAGGGAGGGGGGCAGCCCCAGCATTTT
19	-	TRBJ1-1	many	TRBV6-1	CASSEDALLDRGLNTEAFF	TGTGCCAGCAGTGAAGATGCGCTCTTGGACCGGGGACTGAACACTGAAGCTTTCTTT
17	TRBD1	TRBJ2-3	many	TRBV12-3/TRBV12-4	CASSWWTGEPPADTQYF	TGTGCCAGCAGTTGGTGGACAGGGGAACCTCCCGCAGATACGCAGTATTTT
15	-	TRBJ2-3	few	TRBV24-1	CATSEINSSTDTQYF	TGTGCCACCAGTGAGATCAATTCTAGCACAGATACGCAGTATTTT
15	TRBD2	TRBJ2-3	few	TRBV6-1	CASSFSGGPGDTQYF	TGTGCCAGCAGTTTTAGCGGGGGGCCAGGGGATACGCAGTATTTT
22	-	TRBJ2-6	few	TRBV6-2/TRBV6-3	CASSYDFMIRDTLSSGANVLTF	TGTGCCAGCAGTTACGATTTTATGATTCGGGACACCTTGTCCTCTGGGGCCAACGTCCTGACTTTC
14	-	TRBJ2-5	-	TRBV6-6	CASSDEWGDETQYF	TGTGCCAGCAGTGATGAGTGGGGAGATGAGACCCAGTACTTC
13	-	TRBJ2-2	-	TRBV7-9	CASRFRDSGELFF	TGTGCCAGCAGGTTCAGGGATTCCGGGGAGCTGTTTTTT